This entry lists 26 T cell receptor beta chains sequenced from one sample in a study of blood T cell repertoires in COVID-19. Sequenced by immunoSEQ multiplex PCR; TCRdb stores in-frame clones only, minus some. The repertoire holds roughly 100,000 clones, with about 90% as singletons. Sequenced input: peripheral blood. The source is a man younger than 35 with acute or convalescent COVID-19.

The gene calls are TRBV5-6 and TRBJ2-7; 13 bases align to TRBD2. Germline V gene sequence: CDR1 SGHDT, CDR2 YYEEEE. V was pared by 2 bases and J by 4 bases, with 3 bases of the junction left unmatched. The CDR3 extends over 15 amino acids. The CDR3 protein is CASSFTSGGAYEQYF. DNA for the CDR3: TGTGCCAGCAGCTTTACTAGCGGGGGGGCGTACGAGCAGTACTTC.

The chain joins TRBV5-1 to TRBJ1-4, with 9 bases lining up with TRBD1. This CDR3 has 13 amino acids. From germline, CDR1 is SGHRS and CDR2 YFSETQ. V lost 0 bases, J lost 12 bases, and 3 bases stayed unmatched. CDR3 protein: CASSLGDRAELFF. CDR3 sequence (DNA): TGCGCCAGCAGCTTGGGGGACAGGGCTGAACTGTTTTTT.

The CDR3 nucleotides read TGTGCCAGCAGCTTAGCGGGACAGGGGAGAGCTTACGAGCAGTACTTC. Amino acids: CASSLAGQGRAYEQYF. The chain combines TRBV7-9 with TRBJ2-7; 10 bases map to TRBD1. Trimming at V came to 0 bases and at J to 4 bases, leaving 6 bases not matched to a gene. The CDR3 sequence is 16 residues long. The V gene's germline CDR1 is SEHNR and CDR2 FQNEAQ (reference sequence).

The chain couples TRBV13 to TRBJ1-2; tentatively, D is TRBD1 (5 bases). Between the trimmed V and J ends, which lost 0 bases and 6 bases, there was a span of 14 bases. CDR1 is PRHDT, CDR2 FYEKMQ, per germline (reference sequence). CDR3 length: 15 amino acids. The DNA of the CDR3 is TGTGCCAGCAGCTTAGGGGACACCCTACGGGATGGCTACACCTTC. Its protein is CASSLGDTLRDGYTF.

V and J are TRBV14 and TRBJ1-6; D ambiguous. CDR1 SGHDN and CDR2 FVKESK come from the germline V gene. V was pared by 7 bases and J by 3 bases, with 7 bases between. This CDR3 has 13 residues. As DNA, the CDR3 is TGTGCCAGCAAAAACAGCTATAATTCACCCCTCCACTTT. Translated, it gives CASKNSYNSPLHF.

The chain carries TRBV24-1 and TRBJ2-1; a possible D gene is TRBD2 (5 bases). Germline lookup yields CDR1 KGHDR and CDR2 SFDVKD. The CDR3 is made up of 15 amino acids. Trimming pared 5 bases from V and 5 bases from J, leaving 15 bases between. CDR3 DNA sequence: TGTGCCACCAGTGCCGGAGGACTCTTGAACAATGAGCAGTTCTTC. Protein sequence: CATSAGGLLNNEQFF.

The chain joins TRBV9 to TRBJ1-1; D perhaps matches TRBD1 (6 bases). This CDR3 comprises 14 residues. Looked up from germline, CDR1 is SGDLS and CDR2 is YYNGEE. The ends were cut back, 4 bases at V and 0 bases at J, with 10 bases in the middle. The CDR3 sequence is CASSSTGMNTEAFF. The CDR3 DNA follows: TGTGCCAGCAGCTCCACAGGGATGAACACTGAAGCTTTCTTT.

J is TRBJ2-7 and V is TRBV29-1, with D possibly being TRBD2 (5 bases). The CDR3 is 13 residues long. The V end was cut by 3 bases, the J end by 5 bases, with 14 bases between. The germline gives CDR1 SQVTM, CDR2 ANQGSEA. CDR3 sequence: CSVEEEGNNEQYF. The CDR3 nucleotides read TGCAGCGTTGAGGAGGAAGGGAACAACGAGCAGTACTTC.

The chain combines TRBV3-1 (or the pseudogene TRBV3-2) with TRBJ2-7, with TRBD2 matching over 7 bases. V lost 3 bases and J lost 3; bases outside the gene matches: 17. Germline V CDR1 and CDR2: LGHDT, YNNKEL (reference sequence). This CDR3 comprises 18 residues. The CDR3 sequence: CASSQTDELARWGYEQYF. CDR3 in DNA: TGTGCCAGCAGCCAGACTGATGAACTAGCGCGGTGGGGCTACGAGCAGTACTTC.

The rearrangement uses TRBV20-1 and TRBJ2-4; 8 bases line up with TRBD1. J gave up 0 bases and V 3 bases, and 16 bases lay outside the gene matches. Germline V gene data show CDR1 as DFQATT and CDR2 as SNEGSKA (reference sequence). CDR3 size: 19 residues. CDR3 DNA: TGCAGTGCTAGTATGTATGGGACAGGCTATGCTCTAGCCAAAAACATTCAGTACTTC. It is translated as CSASMYGTGYALAKNIQYF.

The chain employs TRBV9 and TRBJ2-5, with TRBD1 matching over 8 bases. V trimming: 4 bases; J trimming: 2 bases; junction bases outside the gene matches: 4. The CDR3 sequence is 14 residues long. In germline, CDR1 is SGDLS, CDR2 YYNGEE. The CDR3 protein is CASSSGQGQETQYF. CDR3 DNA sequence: TGTGCCAGCAGCTCCGGACAGGGACAAGAGACCCAGTACTTC.

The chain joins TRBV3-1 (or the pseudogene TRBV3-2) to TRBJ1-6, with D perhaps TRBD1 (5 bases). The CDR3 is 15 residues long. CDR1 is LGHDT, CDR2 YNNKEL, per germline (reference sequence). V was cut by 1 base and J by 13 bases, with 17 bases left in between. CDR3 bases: TGTGCCAGCAGCCAAGCGGAGGGCTGGGGGTCGCCCCTCCACTTT. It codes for CASSQAEGWGSPLHF.

For the CDR3, the DNA is TGTGCCAGCAGCTTAGATTCAAATACGCAGTATTTT. Translating gives CASSLDSNTQYF. The chain combines TRBV11-2 with TRBJ2-3; D gene unclear. CDR3 length: 12 residues. In germline, CDR1 is SGHAT, CDR2 FQNNGV. Trimming took off 0 bases at V and 7 bases at J, with 5 bases between the two ends.

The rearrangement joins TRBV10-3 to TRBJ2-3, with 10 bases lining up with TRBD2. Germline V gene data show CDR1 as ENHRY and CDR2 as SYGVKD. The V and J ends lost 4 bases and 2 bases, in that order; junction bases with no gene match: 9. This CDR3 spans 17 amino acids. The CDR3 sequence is CAISVLGLAEYTDTQYF. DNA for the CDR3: TGTGCCATCAGTGTCTTAGGACTAGCGGAATACACAGATACGCAGTATTTT.

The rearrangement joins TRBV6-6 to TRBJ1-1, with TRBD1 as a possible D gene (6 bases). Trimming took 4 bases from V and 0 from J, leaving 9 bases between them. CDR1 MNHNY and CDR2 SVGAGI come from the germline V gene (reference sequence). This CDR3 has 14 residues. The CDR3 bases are TGTGCCAGCAGTTGGACAGACATGAACACTGAAGCTTTCTTT. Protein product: CASSWTDMNTEAFF.

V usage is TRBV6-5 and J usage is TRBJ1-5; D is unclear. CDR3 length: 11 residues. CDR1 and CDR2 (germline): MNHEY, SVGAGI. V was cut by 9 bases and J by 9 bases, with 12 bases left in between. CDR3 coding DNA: TGTGCCAGGACCGGTGGAGCGCCCCAGCATTTT. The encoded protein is CARTGGAPQHF.

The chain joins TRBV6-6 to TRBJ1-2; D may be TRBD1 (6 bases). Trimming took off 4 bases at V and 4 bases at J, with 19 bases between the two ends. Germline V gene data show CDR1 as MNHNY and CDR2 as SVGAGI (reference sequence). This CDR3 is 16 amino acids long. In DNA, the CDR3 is TGTGCCAGCAGTTTCAGAACCGCGACAGGACTCTATGGCTACACCTTC. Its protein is CASSFRTATGLYGYTF.

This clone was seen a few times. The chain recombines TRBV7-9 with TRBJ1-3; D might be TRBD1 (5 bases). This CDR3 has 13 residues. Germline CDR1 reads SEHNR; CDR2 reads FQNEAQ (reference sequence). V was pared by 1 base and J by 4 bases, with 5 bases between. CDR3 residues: CASSLEGGNTIYF. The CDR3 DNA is TGTGCCAGCAGCTTAGAGGGGGGAAACACCATATATTTT.

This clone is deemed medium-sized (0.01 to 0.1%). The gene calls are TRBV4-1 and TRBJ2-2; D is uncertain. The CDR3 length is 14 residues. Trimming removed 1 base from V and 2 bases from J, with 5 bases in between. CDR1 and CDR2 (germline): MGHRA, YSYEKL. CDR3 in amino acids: CASSQVSNTGELFF. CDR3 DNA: TGCGCCAGCAGCCAAGTCAGTAACACCGGGGAGCTGTTTTTT.

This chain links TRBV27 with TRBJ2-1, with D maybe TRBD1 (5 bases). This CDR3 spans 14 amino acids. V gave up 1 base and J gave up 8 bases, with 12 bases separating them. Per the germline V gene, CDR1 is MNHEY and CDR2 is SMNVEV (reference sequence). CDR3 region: CASSLYARVDEQFF. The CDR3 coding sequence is TGTGCCAGCAGTTTATATGCCAGGGTCGATGAGCAGTTCTTC.

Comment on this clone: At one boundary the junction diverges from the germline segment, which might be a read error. As DNA, the CDR3 is TGTGCCAGCAGCCTCGGACAGGGGTCTCCTGGGAACACCATATATTTT. Translated, it gives CASSLGQGSPGNTIYF. This chain joins TRBV5-4 and TRBJ1-3; 9 bases map to TRBD1. The CDR3 totals 16 residues. Germline-derived CDR1 and CDR2 are SGHNT and YYREEE (reference sequence).

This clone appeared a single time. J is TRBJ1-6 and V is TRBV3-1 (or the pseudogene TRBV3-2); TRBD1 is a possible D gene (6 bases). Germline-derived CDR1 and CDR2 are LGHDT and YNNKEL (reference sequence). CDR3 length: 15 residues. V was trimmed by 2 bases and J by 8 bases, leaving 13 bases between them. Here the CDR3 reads CASSQIQGGDSPLHF. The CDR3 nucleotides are TGTGCCAGCAGCCAAATACAGGGTGGAGATTCACCCCTCCACTTT.

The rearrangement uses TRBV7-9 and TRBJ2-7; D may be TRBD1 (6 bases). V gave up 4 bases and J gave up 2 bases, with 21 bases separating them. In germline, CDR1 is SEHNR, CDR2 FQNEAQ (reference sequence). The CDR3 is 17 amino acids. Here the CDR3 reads CASSYTIIQGKAYEQYF. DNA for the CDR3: TGTGCCAGCAGCTACACGATTATACAGGGAAAAGCCTACGAGCAGTACTTC.

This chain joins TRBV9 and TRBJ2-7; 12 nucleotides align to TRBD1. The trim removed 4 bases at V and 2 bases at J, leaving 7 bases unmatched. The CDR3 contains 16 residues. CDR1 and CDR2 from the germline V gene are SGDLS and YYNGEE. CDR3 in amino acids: CASSSPGTGGPYEQYF. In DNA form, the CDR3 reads TGTGCCAGCAGCTCCCCCGGGACAGGGGGCCCCTACGAGCAGTACTTC.

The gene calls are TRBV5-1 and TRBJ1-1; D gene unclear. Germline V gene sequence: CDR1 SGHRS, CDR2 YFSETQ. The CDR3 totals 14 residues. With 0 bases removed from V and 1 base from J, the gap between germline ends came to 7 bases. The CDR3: CASSLALPNTEAFF. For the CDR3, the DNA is TGCGCCAGCAGCTTGGCCCTTCCGAACACTGAAGCTTTCTTT. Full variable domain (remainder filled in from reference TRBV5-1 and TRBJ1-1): KAGVTQTPRYLIKTRGQQVTLSCSPISGHRSVSWYQQTPGQGLQFLFEYFSETQRNKGNFPGRFSGRQFSNSRSEMNVSTLELGDSALYLCASSLALPNTEAFFGQGTRLTVV.

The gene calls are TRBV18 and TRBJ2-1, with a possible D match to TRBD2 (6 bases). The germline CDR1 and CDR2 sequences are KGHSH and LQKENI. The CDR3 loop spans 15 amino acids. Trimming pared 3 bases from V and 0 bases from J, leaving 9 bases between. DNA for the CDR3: TGTGCCAGCTCACCGGGACTGAGCTCCTACAATGAGCAGTTCTTC. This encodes CASSPGLSSYNEQFF.